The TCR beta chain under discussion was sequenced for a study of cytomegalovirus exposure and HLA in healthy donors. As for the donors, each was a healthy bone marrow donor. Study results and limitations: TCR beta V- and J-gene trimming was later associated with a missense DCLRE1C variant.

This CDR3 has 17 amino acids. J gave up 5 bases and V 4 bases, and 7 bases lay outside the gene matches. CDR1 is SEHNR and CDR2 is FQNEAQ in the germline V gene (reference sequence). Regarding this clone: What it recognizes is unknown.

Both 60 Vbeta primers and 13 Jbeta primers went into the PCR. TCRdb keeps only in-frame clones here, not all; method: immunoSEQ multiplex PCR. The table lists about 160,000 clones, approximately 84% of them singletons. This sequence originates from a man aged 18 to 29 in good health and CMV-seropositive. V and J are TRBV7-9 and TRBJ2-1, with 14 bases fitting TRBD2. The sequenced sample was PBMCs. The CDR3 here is CASSSTEGLAGDNEQFF. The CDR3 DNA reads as TGTGCCAGCAGCTCCACCGAGGGACTAGCGGGGGACAATGAGCAGTTCTTC.